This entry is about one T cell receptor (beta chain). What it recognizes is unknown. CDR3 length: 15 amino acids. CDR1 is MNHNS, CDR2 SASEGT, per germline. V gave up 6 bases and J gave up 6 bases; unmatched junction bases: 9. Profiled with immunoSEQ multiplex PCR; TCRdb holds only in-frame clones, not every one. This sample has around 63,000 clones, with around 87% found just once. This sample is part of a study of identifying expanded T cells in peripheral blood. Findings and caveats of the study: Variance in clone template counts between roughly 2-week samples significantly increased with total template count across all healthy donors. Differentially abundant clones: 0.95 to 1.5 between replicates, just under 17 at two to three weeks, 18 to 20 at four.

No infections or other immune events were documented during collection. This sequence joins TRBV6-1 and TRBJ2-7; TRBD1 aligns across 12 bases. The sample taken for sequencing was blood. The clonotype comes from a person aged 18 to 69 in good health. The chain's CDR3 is CASSPSGTGGGEQYF. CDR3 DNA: TGTGCCAGCAGCCCTTCCGGGACAGGGGGCGGCGAGCAGTACTTC.